This is a list of T cell receptor beta chains from one sample in a study of shared clonotypes between healthy human individuals. Sequencing used immunoSEQ multiplex PCR; TCRdb keeps in-frame clones, though not all of them. In the table there are about 1 million clones, more than 60% of which are singletons. The material sequenced was memory CD4+ T cells sorted from blood. These receptor sequences come from a man between 18 and 29 years old in good health. Both conserved end residues are part of each CDR3. D genes are given only for firm matches. Clone size is not always given. Where it is, it says once, few, many or a class for expanded clones.

J gene | clone size | D gene | V gene | CDR3 protein | CDR3 DNA
TRBJ2-2 | few | - | TRBV5-1 | CASSLATRTGELFF | TGCGCCAGCAGCCTAGCGACCCGGACGGGGGAGCTGTTTTTT
TRBJ2-1 | - | TRBD2 | TRBV5-1 | CASSLTSGRGRGNEQFF | TGCGCCAGCAGCTTGACTAGCGGGAGAGGGAGAGGAAATGAGCAGTTCTTC
TRBJ1-5 | - | - | TRBV5-6 | CASSLERGGPNQPQHF | TGTGCCAGCAGCTTGGAGCGTGGGGGGCCCAATCAGCCCCAGCATTTT
TRBJ2-2 | - | TRBD1 | TRBV11-2 | CASSSTGGYTGELFF | TGTGCCAGCAGCTCAACAGGGGGCTACACCGGGGAGCTGTTTTTT
TRBJ1-6 | - | - | TRBV5-1 | CASRGAGGRSSYNSPLHF | TGCGCCAGCAGGGGGGCCGGAGGACGGAGCTCCTATAATTCACCCCTCCACTTT
TRBJ1-4 | - | - | TRBV18 | CASSPPSRQGTNEKLFF | TGTGCCAGCTCACCACCGTCGCGGCAGGGTACTAATGAAAAACTGTTTTTT
TRBJ1-3 | - | TRBD1 | TRBV9 | CASSPRDSVVGNTIYF | TGTGCCAGCAGCCCCCGGGACAGCGTAGTTGGAAACACCATATATTTT
TRBJ2-7 | - | - | TRBV11-2 | CASSRTVFGTVYEQYF | TGTGCCAGCAGTAGGACAGTGTTCGGGACCGTCTACGAGCAGTACTTC
TRBJ2-1 | - | - | TRBV11-3 | CASSLDRGRDNEQFF | TGTGCCAGCAGCTTAGATCGGGGCAGAGACAATGAGCAGTTCTTC
TRBJ2-5 | few | - | TRBV30 | CAWSVLETQYF | TGTGCCTGGAGTGTACTCGAGACCCAGTACTTC
TRBJ1-2 | - | TRBD1 | TRBV9 | CASARQGPLGYTF | TGTGCCAGCGCTAGACAGGGGCCTCTGGGCTACACCTTC
TRBJ1-1 | - | TRBD1 | TRBV5-8 | CASTTGVQVRTEAFF | TGTGCCAGCACTACAGGGGTCCAAGTGAGGACTGAAGCTTTCTTT
TRBJ2-7 | - | TRBD1 | TRBV7-9 | CASSQMGQGVPYEQYF | TGTGCCAGCAGCCAAATGGGACAGGGGGTGCCCTACGAGCAGTACTTC
TRBJ1-3 | few | - | TRBV6-1 | CASSEGWGNGNTIYF | TGTGCCAGCAGTGAAGGTTGGGGGAATGGAAACACCATATATTTT
TRBJ1-2 | - | TRBD1 | TRBV27 | CASSGTGGPNYGYTF | TGTGCCAGCAGCGGGACAGGGGGTCCAAACTATGGCTACACCTTC
TRBJ1-1 | - | TRBD1 | TRBV12-5 | CASGLVLGGQGVEAFF | TGTGCTAGTGGTTTGGTACTGGGGGGACAGGGTGTTGAAGCTTTCTTT
TRBJ1-4 | few | - | TRBV6-6 | CASSYLGEKLFF | TGTGCCAGCAGTTACCTCGGTGAAAAACTGTTTTTT
TRBJ2-5 | once | TRBD2 | TRBV11-2 | CASRPIGGGSEETQYF | TGTGCCAGCAGACCCATTGGGGGGGGGAGCGAAGAGACCCAGTACTTC
TRBJ1-3 | - | - | TRBV7-3 | CASSSGISGNTIYF | TGTGCCAGCAGCTCGGGCATTTCTGGAAACACCATATATTTT
TRBJ1-5 | - | - | TRBV27 | CASGGRAGGSNQPQHF | TGTGCCAGCGGTGGGCGAGCGGGGGGTAGCAATCAGCCCCAGCATTTT
TRBJ2-3 | - | - | TRBV19 | CASSTWNTDTQYF | TGTGCCAGTAGTACCTGGAACACAGATACGCAGTATTTT
TRBJ2-7 | - | TRBD2 | TRBV5-4 | CASSSRGGTSGLYEQYF | TGTGCCAGCAGCTCTCGGGGCGGGACTAGCGGGCTCTACGAGCAGTACTTC
TRBJ1-1 | - | TRBD1 | TRBV11-2 | CASSLGGGYAEAFF | TGTGCCAGCAGCTTAGGAGGGGGCTATGCGGAAGCTTTCTTT
TRBJ2-7 | - | - | TRBV2 | CASRSSSYEQYF | TGTGCCAGCAGGTCCAGCTCCTACGAGCAGTACTTC
TRBJ1-4 | - | - | TRBV6-5 | CASSNRATNEKLFF | TGTGCCAGCAGTAACAGGGCAACTAATGAAAAACTGTTTTTT
TRBJ1-2 | few | TRBD1 | TRBV30 | CAGLWTGGSMGGYTF | TGTGCCGGACTCTGGACAGGGGGTTCTATGGGTGGCTACACCTTC
TRBJ2-5 | - | - | TRBV6-6 | CASSSSGLLVETQYF | TGTGCCAGCAGTTCGTCGGGCCTACTCGTGGAGACCCAGTACTTC
TRBJ2-1 | - | - | TRBV28 | CASSLEYFYNEQFF | TGTGCCAGCAGTTTGGAATACTTCTACAATGAGCAGTTCTTC
TRBJ2-4 | - | TRBD2 | TRBV19 | CASRQSGGRYF | TGTGCCAGTAGACAGTCGGGGGGTAGGTACTTC